Below, one T cell receptor beta chain is given with its context. Its specificity is not known. This PCR relied on a set of 60 Vbeta primers and 13 Jbeta primers. Some clones are missing from TCRdb's copy, which holds only in-frame ones; the method was immunoSEQ multiplex PCR. The data contain 110,000 or so clones, roughly 80% of them singletons. The V end lost 5 bases, the J end lost 1 base, and 20 bases lay between the germline ends. This CDR3 has 17 amino acids. CDR1 is SGHTA, CDR2 FQGNSA, per germline. This record comes from a study of cytomegalovirus exposure and HLA in healthy donors. Study-wide points: Immune exposure information comprised only CMV serostatus. Exclusion as indistinguishable affected some V segments, including TRBV6-2 and TRBV6-3. Rarity characterized most TCR sequences, yet some public TCRs appeared in many donors.

The J gene is TRBJ1-1, the V gene TRBV7-2, with D possibly TRBD1 on 6 matching bases. What was sequenced was PBMCs. The TCR sequence derives from a man aged 45 to 65 in good health and CMV-seropositive. CDR3 protein: CASSPRGGRTSNTEAFF. Here the CDR3 DNA reads TGTGCCAGCAGCCCCAGGGGCGGGAGGACATCGAACACTGAAGCTTTCTTT. Combining the CDR3 with reference TRBV7-2 and TRBJ1-1 gives the whole variable domain GAGVSQSPSNKVTEKGKDVELRCDPISGHTALYWYRQSLGQGLEFLIYFQGNSAPDKSGLPSDRFSAERTGGSVSTLTIQRTQQEDSAVYLCASSPRGGRTSNTEAFFGQGTRLTVV.